The 20 T cell receptor beta chains below come from one sample, sequenced in a study of T cells in lung cancer brain metastases. Sequencing used immunoSEQ multiplex PCR; TCRdb keeps in-frame clones, though not all of them. The data show about 770 clones, 85% seen once. The sequenced material came from tumor tissue from a brain metastasis. The receptors come from a man aged 65 to 85 with non-small cell lung cancer that had spread to the brain.

V is TRBV28 and J is TRBJ2-1, with 8 nucleotides matching TRBD1. Germline CDR1 reads MDHEN; CDR2 reads SYDVKM. The CDR3 has 15 amino acids. After removal of 2 bases from V and 5 bases from J, the junction contained 5 bases not matched to a gene. The CDR3 region is CASSLNRGSHNEQFF. The CDR3 region has the DNA TGTGCCAGCAGTTTAAACAGGGGGAGCCACAATGAGCAGTTCTTC.

This chain links TRBV28 with TRBJ2-1; 8 positions agree with TRBD2. The CDR3 has 12 amino acids. Trimming took 8 bases from V and 14 from J; bases not matched to a gene: 11. The germline gives CDR1 MDHEN, CDR2 SYDVKM. CDR3 sequence reads: CASALTTSAEFF. CDR3 DNA sequence: TGTGCCAGCGCATTAACGACTAGCGCGGAGTTCTTC.

This clone was recorded only once. The J gene is TRBJ2-6, the V gene TRBV7-6; D unclear. Germline CDR1 is SGHVS and CDR2 is FNYEAQ. Trimming left V 5 bases short and J 0 bases short, with 8 bases between. This CDR3 has 15 amino acids. CDR3 loop: CASSLAISGANVLTF. CDR3 bases: TGTGCCAGCAGCCTCGCCATCTCTGGGGCCAACGTCCTGACTTTC.

The V and J genes are TRBV6-4 and TRBJ1-1; 9 bases agree with TRBD1. The J segment lost 3 bases and the V segment lost 7 bases, leaving 3 bases of the junction unmatched. The CDR3 covers 13 residues. Germline assignment: CDR1 MRHNA and CDR2 SNTAGT. The CDR3 DNA sequence: TGTGCCAGCAAGAGGGACAGGGACACTGAAGCTTTCTTT. Protein sequence: CASKRDRDTEAFF.

Notes on this clone: The identical CDR3 is also encoded by other nucleotide sequences in the sample. This CDR3 reads CAISDAGTLEYSEQYF. The CDR3 DNA reads as TGTGCCATCAGTGATGCCGGGACCCTGGAATATAGCGAACAGTACTTC. The chain has TRBV10-3 and TRBJ2-7, with D possibly being TRBD1 or TRBD2 (5 bases each). The CDR3 has 16 residues. Germline values: CDR1 ENHRY, CDR2 SYGVKD. The V gene lost 3 bases and the J gene lost 10 bases, with 25 bases spanning the gap.

The gene calls are TRBV7-2 and TRBJ1-2; 7 nucleotides align to TRBD1. Trimming at V came to 5 bases and at J to 0 bases, leaving 3 bases not matched to a gene. The CDR3 extends over 14 amino acids. Germline CDR1 is SGHTA and CDR2 is FQGNSA. The CDR3 is CASSEGASNYGYTF. The CDR3 DNA sequence: TGTGCCAGCAGCGAGGGGGCGTCTAACTATGGCTACACCTTC.

The chain is built from TRBV5-1 and TRBJ2-1, with no clear D. Per germline, CDR1 SGHRS and CDR2 YFSETQ. Trimming shortened V by 1 base and J by 8 bases, and 4 bases separated the two germline ends. The CDR3 sequence is 11 residues long. The CDR3 sequence is CASSLSYEQFF. The CDR3 DNA reads TGCGCCAGCAGCTTGAGCTATGAGCAGTTCTTC.

This clone was observed a handful of times. This chain joins TRBV4-1 and TRBJ2-1, with TRBD2 matching 7 bases. Germline V lookup: CDR1 MGHRA, CDR2 YSYEKL. There are 14 residues in the CDR3. Trimming removed 3 bases from V and 7 bases from J; junction bases left unmatched: 6. CDR3 DNA: TGCGCCAGCAGCCAGGCGGGAGAGGGTAATGAGCAGTTCTTC. It specifies CASSQAGEGNEQFF.

The chain combines TRBV11-3 with TRBJ2-7, with D maybe TRBD2 (6 bases). This CDR3 region has 13 residues. The germline V and J ends were trimmed by 5 bases and 0 bases, with 8 bases remaining between them. Germline CDR1 reads SGHNT; CDR2 reads YENEEA. CDR3 loop: CASSHGSSYEQYV. The CDR3 DNA reads TGTGCCAGCAGCCACGGGAGCTCCTACGAGCAGTACGTC.

The rearrangement uses TRBV7-2 and TRBJ2-3, with D unresolved. This CDR3 has 15 residues. Trimming removed 1 base at V and 0 bases at J, with 8 bases between. Germline V gene lookup returns CDR1 SGHTA and CDR2 FQGNSA. The CDR3 nucleotides are TGTGCCAGCAGCTTAGGAATACAGAGCACAGATACGCAGTATTTT. It encodes CASSLGIQSTDTQYF.

The chain links TRBV2 to TRBJ2-3; D might be TRBD1 (6 bases). V was pared by 4 bases and J by 3 bases, with 14 bases between. The CDR3 spans 15 residues. Germline V CDR1 and CDR2: SNHLY, FYNNEI. The DNA of the CDR3 is TGTGCCAGCAGTGCCCAGGGGTTTGGGACAGATACGCAGTATTTT. It is translated as CASSAQGFGTDTQYF.

The V and J genes are TRBV13 and TRBJ2-5; possibly TRBD1 for D (6 bases). The CDR3 has 14 residues. Trimming shortened V by 4 bases and J by 7 bases, and 16 bases separated the two germline ends. Germline V gives CDR1 PRHDT, CDR2 FYEKMQ (reference sequence). The CDR3 spells CASSSDSQGGTQYF. The CDR3 DNA follows: TGTGCCAGCAGCTCGGACTCCCAAGGGGGGACCCAGTACTTC.

The CDR3 nucleotides are TGTGCCAGCAGCTTACGCAGGGGGCATGAGCAGTTCTTC. Translating it yields CASSLRRGHEQFF. The J gene is TRBJ2-1, the V gene TRBV7-3; the match to TRBD1 covers 8 bases. The trim removed 2 bases at V and 8 bases at J, leaving 2 bases unmatched. CDR1 SGHTA and CDR2 FQGTGA come from the germline V gene. The CDR3 has 13 residues.

V gene TRBV6-5 combines with J gene TRBJ1-2; D not resolved. The V and J ends lost 2 bases and 5 bases respectively, with 12 bases between them. The CDR3 sequence is 14 residues long. In germline, CDR1 is MNHEY, CDR2 SVGAGI. CDR3 loop: CASSYGSDWYGYTF. Written as DNA, the CDR3 is TGTGCCAGCAGTTACGGGAGCGATTGGTATGGCTACACCTTC.

The chain employs TRBV29-1 and TRBJ2-3; TRBD1 or TRBD2 may be the D gene (5 bases each). V shed 4 bases and J shed 4 bases, with 9 bases lying between them. Germline CDR1 reads SQVTM; CDR2 reads ANQGSEA. The CDR3 is 12 amino acids. The CDR3 DNA reads TGCAGCGTTGCAGTGGGACCAGATACGCAGTATTTT. This sequence encodes CSVAVGPDTQYF.

V gene TRBV18 combines with J gene TRBJ1-2; D not resolved. There are 15 residues in the CDR3. V dropped 2 bases and J dropped 2 bases, with 12 bases sitting between them. Germline CDR1 KGHSH, CDR2 LQKENI. CDR3 DNA: TGTGCCAGCTCACCAGTCGGGGAAGCCAACTATGGCTACACCTTC. Protein product: CASSPVGEANYGYTF.

As concerns this clone: The junction departs from the called germline gene at one end, perhaps through a read error. The genes are TRBV20-1 and TRBJ2-1; D unresolved. The CDR3 sequence is 11 residues long. Germline assignment: CDR1 DFQATT and CDR2 SNEGSKA (reference sequence). CDR3 protein: CNATLSNEQFF. CDR3 bases: TGCAATGCTACCCTTAGCAATGAGCAGTTCTTC.

The V gene is TRBV5-4, the J gene TRBJ2-3; 7 bases map to TRBD2. The CDR3 runs 15 residues. V shed 4 bases and J 0 bases; nucleotides not matched to a gene: 5. The V gene's germline CDR1 is SGHNT and CDR2 YYREEE (reference sequence). The CDR3 is CASSAGLRSTDTQYF. CDR3 nucleotide sequence: TGTGCCAGCAGCGCGGGACTACGAAGCACAGATACGCAGTATTTT.

The chain uses TRBV4-1 and TRBJ2-1; D possibly corresponds to TRBD2 (6 bases). CDR3 length equals 13 residues. Germline values: CDR1 MGHRA, CDR2 YSYEKL. The V gene lost 4 bases and the J gene lost 7 bases, with 11 bases spanning the gap. In DNA, the CDR3 is TGCGCCAGCAGCCCCGGGGGTGGGAATGAGCAGTTCTTC. Translation: CASSPGGGNEQFF.

The chain carries TRBV19 and TRBJ2-1; TRBD1 agrees at 11 bases. V trimming: 5 bases; J trimming: 2 bases; junction bases outside the gene matches: 14. The CDR3 consists of 19 residues. From germline, CDR1 is LNHDA and CDR2 SQIVND (reference sequence). CDR3: CASSQLDRGRSDPYNEQFF. The CDR3 DNA is TGTGCCAGTAGTCAACTGGACAGGGGGCGATCCGACCCCTACAATGAGCAGTTCTTC.